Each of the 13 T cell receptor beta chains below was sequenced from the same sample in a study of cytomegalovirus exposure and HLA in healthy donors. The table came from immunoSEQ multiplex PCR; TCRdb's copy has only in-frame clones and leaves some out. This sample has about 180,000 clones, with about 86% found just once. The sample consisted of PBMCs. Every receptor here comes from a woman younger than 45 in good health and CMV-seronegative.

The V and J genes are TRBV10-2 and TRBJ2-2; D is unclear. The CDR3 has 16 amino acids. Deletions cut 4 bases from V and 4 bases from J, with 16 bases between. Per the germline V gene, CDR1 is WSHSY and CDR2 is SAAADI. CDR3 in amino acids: CASSAVQFYSTGELFF. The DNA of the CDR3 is TGCGCCAGCAGTGCAGTACAGTTTTACTCCACCGGGGAGCTGTTTTTT.

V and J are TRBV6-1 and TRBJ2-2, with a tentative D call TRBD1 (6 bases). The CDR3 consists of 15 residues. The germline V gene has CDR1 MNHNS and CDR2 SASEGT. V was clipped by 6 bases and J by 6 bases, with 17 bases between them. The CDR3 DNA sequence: TGTGCCAGCAGACTCCAGGGGCGCGTCGCCGGGGAGCTGTTTTTT. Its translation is CASRLQGRVAGELFF.

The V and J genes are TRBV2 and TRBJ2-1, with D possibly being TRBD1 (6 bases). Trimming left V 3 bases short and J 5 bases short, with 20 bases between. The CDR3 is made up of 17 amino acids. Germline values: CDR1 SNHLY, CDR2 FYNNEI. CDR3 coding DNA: TGTGCCAGCAGTGATTTGACAATGAGTGGACAGAACAATGAGCAGTTCTTC. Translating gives CASSDLTMSGQNNEQFF.

The CDR3 region has the DNA TGTGCCAGCAGTTACTCGATGGCCAACCCCAATCAGCCCCAGCATTTT. Translation: CASSYSMANPNQPQHF. This chain links TRBV6-5 with TRBJ1-5; D is unclear. CDR3 length equals 16 residues. The V gene lost 0 bases and the J gene lost 3 bases, with 12 bases spanning the gap. Germline values: CDR1 MNHEY, CDR2 SVGAGI.

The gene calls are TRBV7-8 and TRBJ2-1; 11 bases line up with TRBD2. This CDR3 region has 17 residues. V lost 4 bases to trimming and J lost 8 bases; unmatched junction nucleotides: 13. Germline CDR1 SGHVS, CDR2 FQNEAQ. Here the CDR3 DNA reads TGTGCCAGCAGCTCTTATCTAGCGGGGGGCGTCCGGGATGAGCAGTTCTTC. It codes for CASSSYLAGGVRDEQFF.

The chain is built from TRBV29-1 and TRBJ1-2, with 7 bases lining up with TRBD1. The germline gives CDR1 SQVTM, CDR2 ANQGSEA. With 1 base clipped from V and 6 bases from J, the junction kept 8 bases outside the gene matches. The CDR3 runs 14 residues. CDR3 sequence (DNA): TGCAGCGTTGAAGGACAGGGAGAGTACAATGGCTACACCTTC. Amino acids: CSVEGQGEYNGYTF.

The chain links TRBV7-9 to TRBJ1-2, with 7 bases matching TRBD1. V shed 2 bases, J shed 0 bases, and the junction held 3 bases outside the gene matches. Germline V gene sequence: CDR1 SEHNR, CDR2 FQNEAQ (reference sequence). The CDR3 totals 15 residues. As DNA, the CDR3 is TGTGCCAGCAGCTTAACCGGGACAGCTAACTATGGCTACACCTTC. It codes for CASSLTGTANYGYTF.

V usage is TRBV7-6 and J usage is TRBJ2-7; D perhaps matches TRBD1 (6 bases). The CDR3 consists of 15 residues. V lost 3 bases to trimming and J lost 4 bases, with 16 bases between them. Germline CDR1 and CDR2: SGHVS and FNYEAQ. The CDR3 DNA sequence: TGTGCCAGCAGCTTTACAGGGATTTCAGATTACGAGCAGTACTTC. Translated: CASSFTGISDYEQYF.

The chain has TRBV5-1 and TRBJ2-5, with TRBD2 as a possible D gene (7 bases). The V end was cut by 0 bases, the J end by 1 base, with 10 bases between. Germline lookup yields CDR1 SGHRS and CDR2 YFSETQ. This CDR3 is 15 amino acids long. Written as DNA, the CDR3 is TGCGCCAGCAGCTTGGAGGGGGGGTCCCAAGAGACCCAGTACTTC. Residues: CASSLEGGSQETQYF.

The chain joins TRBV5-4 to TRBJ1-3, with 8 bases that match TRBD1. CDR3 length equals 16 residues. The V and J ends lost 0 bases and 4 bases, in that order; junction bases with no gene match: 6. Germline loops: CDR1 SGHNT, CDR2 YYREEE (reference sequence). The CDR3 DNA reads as TGTGCCAGCAGCTTGGTCTCAGGGGGCGCAGGAAACACCATATATTTT. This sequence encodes CASSLVSGGAGNTIYF.

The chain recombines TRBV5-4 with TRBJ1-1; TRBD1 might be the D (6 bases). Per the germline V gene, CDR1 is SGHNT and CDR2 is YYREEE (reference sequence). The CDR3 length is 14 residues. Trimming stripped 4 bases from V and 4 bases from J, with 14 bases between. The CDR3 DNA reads TGTGCCAGCAGCCACAGGGTGGAGGCCACTGAAGCTTTCTTT. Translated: CASSHRVEATEAFF.

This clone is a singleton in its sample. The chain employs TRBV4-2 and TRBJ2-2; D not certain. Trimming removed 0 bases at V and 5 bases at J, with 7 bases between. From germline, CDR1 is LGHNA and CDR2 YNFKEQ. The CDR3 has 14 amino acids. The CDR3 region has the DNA TGTGCCAGCAGCCAAGATGAGGAAACCGGGGAGCTGTTTTTT. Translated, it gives CASSQDEETGELFF.

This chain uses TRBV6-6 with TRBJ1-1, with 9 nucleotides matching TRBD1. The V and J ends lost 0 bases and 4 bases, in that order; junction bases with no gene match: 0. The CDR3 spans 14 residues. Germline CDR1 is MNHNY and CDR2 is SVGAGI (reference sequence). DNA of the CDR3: TGTGCCAGCAGTTACTCGACAGGGGGCACTGAAGCTTTCTTT. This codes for CASSYSTGGTEAFF.